These 11 T cell receptor beta chains came from one sample sequenced in a study of vaccination and CD4 T cells after COVID-19. Regarding treatment: roughly 11-day PBMC culture with coronavirus spike peptide pools or control peptides (ViraFEST assay). An Oncomine TCR Beta short-read assay was used to sequence the DNA from cultured CD4+ T cells. TCRdb redid the calling of the PCR reads with MiXCR, one entry per CDR3 protein. The sample yields some 16,000 distinct CDR3 sequences, roughly 50% seen once. No antigens are known for them. The sequenced sample consisted of CD4+ T cells from blood, cultured in vitro. The source of these receptors is a human donor who had recovered from COVID-19.

The chain employs TRBV11-1 and TRBJ2-5; 14 bases align to TRBD2. V lost 8 bases and J lost 5; bases outside the gene matches: 7. Germline V CDR1 and CDR2: SGHAT, FQDESV (reference sequence). This CDR3 comprises 15 residues. The CDR3 coding sequence is TGTGCCAGCCTCGGGACTAGCGGGAGTGGCGAGACCCAGTACTTC. Its translation: CASLGTSGSGETQYF.

This sequence joins TRBV18 and TRBJ1-2; D remains ambiguous. There are 13 residues in the CDR3. Trimming cost V 8 bases and J 4 bases, with 14 bases left between them. Germline lookup yields CDR1 KGHSH and CDR2 LQKENI. CDR3 protein: CASQTNTLYGYTF. CDR3 coding DNA: TGTGCCAGCCAGACAAACACTCTCTATGGCTACACCTTC.

With regard to this clonotype: One end of the junction does not line up with germline, which may come from a read error. The genes are TRBV20-1 and TRBJ2-3; TRBD2 matches at 9 bases. The CDR3 length is 14 residues. Germline V gene data show CDR1 as DFQATT and CDR2 as SNEGSKA (reference sequence). CDR3 nucleotide sequence: TGCAGTGCTGGAGATAGCGGGAGTACAGATACGCAGTATTTT. Translated: CSAGDSGSTDTQYF.

In its sample, this clonotype was seen once. Its ends do not fully match the called genes, so a read error is possible. The chain couples TRBV14 to TRBJ2-4, with a weak D call TRBD2 (7 bases). CDR1 and CDR2 (germline): SGHDN, FVKESK. The CDR3 extends over 15 amino acids. The CDR3 DNA reads as TGTGCCAGCAACCAAGTTGAGGGGGGGGAGGACATTCAGTACTTC. Translation gives CASNQVEGGEDIQYF.

The rearrangement joins TRBV20-1 to TRBJ2-7; 12 bases agree with TRBD2. Germline CDR1 is DFQATT and CDR2 is SNEGSKA (reference sequence). CDR3 size: 13 residues. Trimming at V came to 6 bases and at J to 5 bases, leaving 5 bases not matched to a gene. The CDR3 DNA sequence: TGCAGTGCGTGGACTAGCGGGATGAACGAGCAGTACTTC. It codes for CSAWTSGMNEQYF.

This clonotype was seen only a few times. The chain combines TRBV7-3 with TRBJ1-2, with 9 bases matching TRBD1. The CDR3 sequence is 13 residues long. CDR1 and CDR2 (germline): SGHTA, FQGTGA. V shed 4 bases, J shed 8 bases, and the junction held 5 bases outside the gene matches. For the CDR3, the DNA is TGTGCCAGCAGCTCTACAGGGGGCGGCGGCTACACCTTC. As protein: CASSSTGGGGYTF.

V is TRBV6-1 and J is TRBJ2-7; 9 nucleotides match TRBD1. Germline-derived CDR1 and CDR2 are MNHNS and SASEGT. This CDR3 comprises 15 residues. V lost 5 bases to trimming and J lost 2 bases; unmatched junction nucleotides: 7. Written as DNA, the CDR3 is TGTGCCAGCAGTAGGGACAGGGAAACAACCTACGAGCAGTACTTC. This codes for CASSRDRETTYEQYF.

This clonotype has only a few counts. The rearrangement uses TRBV5-8 and TRBJ1-5, with TRBD1 matching 7 bases. Germline V gene lookup returns CDR1 SGHTS and CDR2 YDEGEE. The CDR3 covers 14 residues. The junction had 11 bases not matched to a gene; V was cut back by 5 bases and J by 9 bases. This chain's CDR3 is CASSRQGRGGPQHF. CDR3 nucleotide sequence: TGTGCCAGCAGTCGACAGGGCCGCGGGGGGCCCCAGCATTTT. The full variable domain, its missing parts supplied by reference TRBV5-8 and TRBJ1-5, is EAGVTQSPTHLIKTRGQQATLRCSPISGHTSVYWYQQALGLGLQFLLWYDEGEERNRGNFPPRFSGRQFPNYSSELNVNALELEDSALYLCASSRQGRGGPQHFGDGTRLSIL.

CDR3 bases: TGTGCCAGCAGATCCCGAGGGGGATGCATAGCGGGTTTAGAGACCCAGTACTTC. This codes for CASRSRGGCIAGLETQYF. The J gene is TRBJ2-5, the V gene TRBV21-1; the DNA was not compared with TRBD2, the D call given in the table. TRBV21-1 has pseudogene status. CDR3 length: 18 amino acids.

The chain employs TRBV7-2 and TRBJ1-6; TRBD1 is a possible D gene (6 bases). V shed 2 bases and J shed 9 bases, with 11 bases lying between them. The CDR3 is 14 residues long. The germline V gene has CDR1 SGHTA and CDR2 FQGNSA. The chain's CDR3 is CASSLISGVSPLHF. The CDR3, as DNA: TGTGCCAGCAGCTTAATCTCAGGGGTTTCACCCCTCCACTTT.

This rearrangement joins TRBV10-3 to TRBJ2-5; 8 nucleotides agree with TRBD1. Trimming removed 0 bases from V and 5 bases from J; junction bases left unmatched: 2. The CDR3 is made up of 14 amino acids. Germline V gives CDR1 ENHRY, CDR2 SYGVKD. CDR3 protein: CAISESRTGETQYF. The CDR3 DNA reads as TGTGCCATCAGTGAGTCCCGGACAGGGGAGACCCAGTACTTC.